This is a list of T cell receptor beta chains from one sample in a study of T-cell memory formation after mild COVID-19. TCRdb reprocessed the 5' RACE reads with MiXCR, giving one entry per CDR3 protein. The data hold about 320,000 distinct CDR3 sequences, with roughly an eighth observed a single time. What was sequenced was PBMCs or a T cell subset sorted from them (not recorded which). The origin of the receptors is a man aged 18 to 29 who had mild COVID-19 (a few samples of this study predate the infection). Cell type and time point are not known. Each CDR3 is given with its conserved first and last residue. Fields, in order: clone size, V gene, D gene, J gene, CDR3 protein, CDR3 DNA. The D gene is left open where the match is weak. Size is stated for part of the rows, as once, few or many counts, or as a class when the clone is expanded.

clone size: few; V gene: TRBV5-4; D gene: NA; J gene: TRBJ1-1; CDR3 protein: CASSHWGTEAFF; CDR3 DNA: TGTGCCAGCAGTCATTGGGGAACTGAAGCTTTCTTT
clone size: NA; V gene: TRBV27; D gene: NA; J gene: TRBJ2-7; CDR3 protein: CASSLGLLYEQYF; CDR3 DNA: TGTGCCAGCAGTTTAGGGTTGCTCTACGAGCAGTACTTC
clone size: few; V gene: TRBV11-2; D gene: TRBD2; J gene: TRBJ2-1; CDR3 protein: CASSSASGGYNEQFF; CDR3 DNA: TGTGCCAGCAGCTCCGCTAGCGGGGGCTACAATGAGCAGTTCTTC
clone size: once; V gene: TRBV5-5; D gene: NA; J gene: TRBJ1-1; CDR3 protein: CASSFSLWLNTEAFF; CDR3 DNA: TGTGCCAGCAGCTTCTCCCTATGGCTTAACACTGAAGCTTTCTTT
clone size: NA; V gene: TRBV6-2/TRBV6-3; D gene: NA; J gene: TRBJ1-5; CDR3 protein: CASDHRGGPQPQHF; CDR3 DNA: TGTGCCAGCGACCACCGGGGGGGGCCTCAGCCCCAGCATTTT
clone size: few; V gene: TRBV15; D gene: NA; J gene: TRBJ2-1; CDR3 protein: CATSRDFQREQFF; CDR3 DNA: TGTGCCACCAGCAGAGATTTCCAGCGGGAGCAGTTCTTC
clone size: NA; V gene: TRBV4-1; D gene: NA; J gene: TRBJ2-1; CDR3 protein: CASSQAGPGRGIQQFF; CDR3 DNA: TGCGCCAGCAGCCAAGCGGGGCCGGGCCGGGGGATTCAGCAGTTCTTC
clone size: NA; V gene: TRBV6-5; D gene: NA; J gene: TRBJ2-6; CDR3 protein: CASSRSGSSGANVLTF; CDR3 DNA: TGTGCCAGCAGCCGATCAGGGTCCTCTGGGGCCAACGTCCTGACTTTC
clone size: NA; V gene: TRBV20-1; D gene: NA; J gene: TRBJ1-1; CDR3 protein: CSAPPEDGSGWGTEAFF; CDR3 DNA: TGCAGTGCCCCCCCGGAGGACGGCTCGGGTTGGGGGACTGAAGCTTTCTTT
clone size: few; V gene: TRBV6-5; D gene: TRBD1; J gene: TRBJ2-2; CDR3 protein: CASSPWTGEPGELFF; CDR3 DNA: TGTGCCAGCAGTCCCTGGACAGGGGAGCCCGGGGAGCTGTTTTTT
clone size: few; V gene: TRBV20-1; D gene: NA; J gene: TRBJ2-3; CDR3 protein: CSAGISGSTDTQYF; CDR3 DNA: TGCAGTGCGGGCATTAGCGGTAGCACAGATACGCAGTATTTT
clone size: NA; V gene: TRBV12-3/TRBV12-4; D gene: NA; J gene: TRBJ1-5; CDR3 protein: CASSLFRSRNQPQHF; CDR3 DNA: TGTGCCAGCAGTTTATTCCGCAGCCGCAATCAGCCCCAGCATTTT
clone size: few; V gene: TRBV5-6; D gene: NA; J gene: TRBJ1-1; CDR3 protein: CASSPGPGTEAFF; CDR3 DNA: TGTGCCAGCAGCCCGGGGCCAGGCACTGAAGCTTTCTTT
clone size: NA; V gene: TRBV30; D gene: NA; J gene: TRBJ2-3; CDR3 protein: CAWSVQGTDTQYF; CDR3 DNA: TGTGCCTGGAGTGTGCAAGGCACAGATACGCAGTATTTT
clone size: many; V gene: TRBV5-1; D gene: TRBD2; J gene: TRBJ2-5; CDR3 protein: CASSLGDYSNQETQYF; CDR3 DNA: TGCGCCAGCAGCTTAGGGGACTACTCAAACCAAGAGACCCAGTACTTC
clone size: NA; V gene: TRBV6-1; D gene: NA; J gene: TRBJ2-5; CDR3 protein: CASGTGARETQYF; CDR3 DNA: TGTGCCAGCGGGACGGGGGCTAGAGAGACCCAGTACTTC
clone size: NA; V gene: TRBV29-1; D gene: NA; J gene: TRBJ2-7; CDR3 protein: CSVGDPLEQYF; CDR3 DNA: TGCAGCGTTGGGGATCCATTGGAGCAGTACTTC
clone size: few; V gene: TRBV5-6; D gene: NA; J gene: TRBJ2-7; CDR3 protein: CASSFDGTPGGQYF; CDR3 DNA: TGTGCCAGCAGCTTCGATGGGACTCCCGGAGGGCAGTACTTC
clone size: NA; V gene: TRBV29-1; D gene: NA; J gene: TRBJ1-1; CDR3 protein: CSVVSGLGKEAFF; CDR3 DNA: TGCAGCGTTGTATCAGGGCTCGGTAAGGAAGCTTTCTTT
clone size: NA; V gene: TRBV7-2; D gene: NA; J gene: TRBJ2-7; CDR3 protein: CASSRTRLYEQYF; CDR3 DNA: TGTGCCAGCAGCCGCACGCGGCTCTACGAGCAGTACTTC
clone size: NA; V gene: TRBV4-1; D gene: NA; J gene: TRBJ1-5; CDR3 protein: CASSQESGRSNQPQHF; CDR3 DNA: TGCGCCAGCAGCCAAGAATCAGGACGTAGCAATCAGCCCCAGCATTTT
clone size: many; V gene: TRBV4-2; D gene: TRBD2; J gene: TRBJ2-1; CDR3 protein: CASSQEAGESYNEQFF; CDR3 DNA: TGTGCCAGCAGCCAAGAGGCGGGGGAGTCCTACAATGAGCAGTTCTTC
clone size: few; V gene: TRBV12-3/TRBV12-4; D gene: NA; J gene: TRBJ1-5; CDR3 protein: CASSLSGRSNQPQHF; CDR3 DNA: TGTGCCAGCAGTTTATCGGGGCGAAGCAATCAGCCCCAGCATTTT
clone size: NA; V gene: TRBV4-3; D gene: NA; J gene: TRBJ1-5; CDR3 protein: CASSQGGGGNQPQHF; CDR3 DNA: TGCGCCAGCAGCCAAGGGGGCGGGGGCAATCAGCCCCAGCATTTT
clone size: few; V gene: TRBV7-3; D gene: TRBD2; J gene: TRBJ2-1; CDR3 protein: CASSTSGTTYNEQFF; CDR3 DNA: TGTGCCAGCAGCACCAGCGGGACCACCTACAATGAGCAGTTCTTC
clone size: NA; V gene: TRBV6-6; D gene: NA; J gene: TRBJ1-6; CDR3 protein: CASSPSVSGNSPLHF; CDR3 DNA: TGTGCCAGCAGCCCCTCCGTTTCAGGGAATTCACCCCTCCACTTT
clone size: NA; V gene: TRBV15; D gene: NA; J gene: TRBJ1-1; CDR3 protein: CATSREEVAFF; CDR3 DNA: TGTGCCACCAGCAGAGAGGAAGTAGCTTTCTTT
clone size: few; V gene: TRBV28; D gene: NA; J gene: TRBJ2-1; CDR3 protein: CASSGGGRYEQFF; CDR3 DNA: TGTGCCAGCAGTGGGGGGGGGCGATACGAGCAGTTCTTC
clone size: NA; V gene: TRBV4-1; D gene: NA; J gene: TRBJ2-1; CDR3 protein: CASSQPEQGYNEQFF; CDR3 DNA: TGCGCCAGCAGCCAACCCGAGCAGGGGTACAATGAGCAGTTCTTC
clone size: NA; V gene: TRBV3-1; D gene: NA; J gene: TRBJ1-3; CDR3 protein: CASSQGSAGASGNTIYF; CDR3 DNA: TGTGCCAGCAGCCAAGGGTCAGCAGGGGCCTCTGGAAACACCATATATTTT
clone size: NA; V gene: TRBV2; D gene: NA; J gene: TRBJ2-3; CDR3 protein: CASGGLASDTQYF; CDR3 DNA: TGTGCCAGCGGGGGGCTAGCATCAGATACGCAGTATTTT
clone size: few; V gene: TRBV7-9; D gene: TRBD2; J gene: TRBJ2-5; CDR3 protein: CASDRGGVSETQYF; CDR3 DNA: TGTGCCAGCGACCGCGGGGGGGTTTCAGAGACCCAGTACTTC
clone size: NA; V gene: TRBV3-2; D gene: NA; J gene: TRBJ2-7; CDR3 protein: CASSQDFGQRPYEQYF; CDR3 DNA: TGTGCCAGCAGCCAAGATTTCGGACAGCGACCCTACGAGCAGTACTTC
clone size: few; V gene: TRBV20-1; D gene: TRBD1; J gene: TRBJ1-1; CDR3 protein: CSAGGTGRTEAFF; CDR3 DNA: TGCAGTGCTGGCGGGACAGGGAGGACTGAAGCTTTCTTT
clone size: NA; V gene: TRBV6-5; D gene: NA; J gene: TRBJ1-2; CDR3 protein: CASSRPNNYGYTF; CDR3 DNA: TGTGCCAGCAGTCGGCCCAATAACTATGGCTACACCTTC
clone size: few; V gene: TRBV12-3/TRBV12-4; D gene: TRBD1; J gene: TRBJ2-5; CDR3 protein: CASTSDRWETQYF; CDR3 DNA: TGTGCCAGCACCTCGGACAGGTGGGAGACCCAGTACTTC
clone size: few; V gene: TRBV10-3; D gene: TRBD1; J gene: TRBJ2-7; CDR3 protein: CAIRGGQGDEQYF; CDR3 DNA: TGTGCCATCAGAGGGGGACAGGGGGACGAGCAGTACTTC
clone size: few; V gene: TRBV7-3; D gene: NA; J gene: TRBJ2-3; CDR3 protein: CASSPMVATGTDTQYF; CDR3 DNA: TGTGCCAGCAGCCCAATGGTGGCTACCGGCACAGATACGCAGTATTTT
clone size: few; V gene: TRBV7-8; D gene: NA; J gene: TRBJ1-1; CDR3 protein: CASSSGGRGTEAFF; CDR3 DNA: TGTGCCAGCAGCTCAGGAGGGAGAGGCACTGAAGCTTTCTTT
clone size: few; V gene: TRBV3-1; D gene: NA; J gene: TRBJ2-5; CDR3 protein: CASTAGWEETQYF; CDR3 DNA: TGTGCCAGCACGGCGGGGTGGGAAGAGACCCAGTACTTC
clone size: NA; V gene: TRBV5-1; D gene: NA; J gene: TRBJ1-1; CDR3 protein: CASSPNPPPNTEAFF; CDR3 DNA: TGCGCCAGCAGCCCGAACCCCCCACCGAACACTGAAGCTTTCTTT
clone size: few; V gene: TRBV13; D gene: NA; J gene: TRBJ1-1; CDR3 protein: CASSEGRGENTEAFF; CDR3 DNA: TGTGCCAGCAGCGAAGGGAGGGGGGAGAACACTGAAGCTTTCTTT
clone size: NA; V gene: TRBV4-3; D gene: NA; J gene: TRBJ1-1; CDR3 protein: CASSHSRVANTEAFF; CDR3 DNA: TGCGCCAGCAGCCACAGCCGCGTGGCGAACACTGAAGCTTTCTTT